These T cell receptor beta chains were read from a single sample in a study of Graves' ophthalmopathy and Graves' hyperthyroidism. MiXCR was run by TCRdb on the multiplex PCR reads, yielding one entry per CDR3 protein. The table includes roughly 400,000 distinct CDR3 sequences, 15% detected once. The sequenced material came from peripheral blood. The receptor source for this set is a woman between 18 and 29 years old with stable Graves' hyperthyroidism. Both conserved end residues are part of each CDR3. The D gene is left open where the match is weak. Clone size reads once, few, many, or a class if the clone is expanded.

>TRBD1|TRBJ1-2|TRBV29-1|few
CSVWDRESYTF
TGCAGCGTTTGGGACAGGGAAAGCTACACCTTC
>.|TRBJ1-5|TRBV7-8|few
CASSFGGAGDQPQHF
TGTGCCAGCAGCTTCGGGGGAGCAGGGGATCAGCCCCAGCATTTT
>.|TRBJ1-5|TRBV2|many
CASSETPPDSNQPQHF
TGTGCCAGCAGTGAAACCCCGCCGGATAGCAATCAGCCCCAGCATTTT
>.|TRBJ2-4|TRBV2|many
CASSGWMIGAKNIQYF
TGTGCCAGCAGTGGTTGGATGATAGGGGCCAAAAACATTCAGTACTTC
>.|TRBJ2-5|TRBV11-2|many
CASSYRVVETQYF
TGTGCCAGCAGCTACAGGGTCGTGGAGACCCAGTACTTC
>.|TRBJ1-5|TRBV15|many
CATSIAYSNQPQHF
TGTGCCACCAGCATAGCCTATAGCAATCAGCCCCAGCATTTT
>.|TRBJ1-3|TRBV12-3/TRBV12-4|few
CASSFVGNTIYF
TGTGCCAGCAGTTTTGTTGGAAACACCATATATTTT
>.|TRBJ2-4|TRBV25-1|many
CASSSAAVTTDIQYF
TGTGCCAGCAGTAGTGCAGCGGTGACCACGGACATTCAGTACTTC
>.|TRBJ1-2|TRBV6-5|many
CASSYSRLYGYTF
TGTGCCAGCAGTTACTCCCGTCTCTATGGCTACACCTTC
>.|TRBJ2-7|TRBV11-3|few
CASGDSDSYEQYF
TGTGCCAGCGGGGACTCCGACTCCTACGAGCAGTACTTC